These 27 T cell receptor beta chains were sequenced from one sample in a study of blood T cell repertoires in COVID-19. Assay used: immunoSEQ multiplex PCR; TCRdb lists only in-frame clones, some missing. The top ten clones hold around 5% of a sample with some 150,000 clones, roughly 83% of them seen once. The sequencing sample was made of peripheral blood. The origin of the receptors is a woman in her seventies with COVID-19, enrolled during active disease.

The chain recombines TRBV7-2 with TRBJ1-6; TRBD1 aligns across 8 bases. V trimming: 4 bases; J trimming: 11 bases; junction bases outside the gene matches: 16. The CDR3 has 17 residues. The germline V gene encodes CDR1 SGHTA and CDR2 FQGNSA. This CDR3 is CASSSRHTMDRVTPLHF. The CDR3 DNA reads as TGTGCCAGCAGCTCACGCCACACTATGGACAGGGTAACACCCCTCCACTTT.

V and J are TRBV28 and TRBJ1-5, with D possibly TRBD1 on 6 matching bases. The CDR3 has 15 amino acids. Germline V CDR1 and CDR2: MDHEN, SYDVKM. V was pared by 7 bases and J by 2 bases, with 15 bases between. The CDR3 reads CASIPNRVGNQPQHF. The CDR3 DNA sequence: TGTGCCAGCATCCCGAACAGGGTCGGCAATCAGCCCCAGCATTTT.

The chain combines TRBV11-2 with TRBJ2-5, with TRBD2 matching over 14 bases. CDR1 and CDR2 from the germline V gene are SGHAT and FQNNGV. Unmatched junction bases numbered 3, after V lost 6 bases and J lost 3 bases. CDR3 length equals 15 residues. CDR3 protein: CASRRLAGGKETQYF. The CDR3 DNA sequence: TGTGCCAGCAGACGACTAGCGGGGGGGAAAGAGACCCAGTACTTC. Supplemented by reference TRBV11-2 and TRBJ2-5, the full variable domain reads EAGVAQSPRYKIIEKRQSVAFWCNPISGHATLYWYQQILGQGPKLLIQFQNNGVVDDSQLPKDRFSAERLKGVDSTLKIQPAKLEDSAVYLCASRRLAGGKETQYFGPGTRLLVL.

The rearrangement links TRBV6-5 to TRBJ2-7; D is possibly TRBD2 (6 bases). The V gene's germline CDR1 is MNHEY and CDR2 SVGAGI. The CDR3 totals 14 residues. Trimming cost V 10 bases and J 2 bases, with 18 bases left between them. CDR3 residues: CATEKGGSAYEQYF. As DNA, the CDR3 is TGTGCCACCGAAAAAGGAGGGTCCGCCTACGAGCAGTACTTC.

The chain has TRBV7-8 and TRBJ2-3; possibly TRBD1 for D (6 bases). CDR1 SGHVS and CDR2 FQNEAQ come from the germline V gene. CDR3 length: 15 amino acids. Between the trimmed V and J ends, which lost 2 bases and 4 bases, there was a span of 13 bases. The CDR3 nucleotides read TGTGCCAGCAGCTTACTGGGGGCTGGTTCAGATACGCAGTATTTT. It specifies CASSLLGAGSDTQYF.

The chain has TRBV2 and TRBJ1-1; 7 nucleotides align to TRBD1. CDR1 is SNHLY and CDR2 is FYNNEI in the germline V gene. V lost 4 bases and J lost 0; bases outside the gene matches: 5. This CDR3 is built from 15 residues. In DNA form, the CDR3 reads TGTGCCAGCAGTGGACAGGGTTTCATGAACACTGAAGCTTTCTTT. It codes for CASSGQGFMNTEAFF.

The gene calls are TRBV7-2 and TRBJ2-3, with 9 bases that match TRBD2. Germline lookup yields CDR1 SGHTA and CDR2 FQGNSA. Trimming took 3 bases from V and 4 from J; bases not matched to a gene: 8. This CDR3 spans 16 amino acids. The CDR3 region is CASSFGAGGPPDTQYF. CDR3 bases: TGTGCCAGCAGCTTTGGGGCGGGGGGGCCCCCAGATACGCAGTATTTT.

This clone was detected once. This sequence joins TRBV29-1 and TRBJ2-1, with 13 bases fitting TRBD2. CDR1 is SQVTM and CDR2 is ANQGSEA in the germline V gene. V was clipped by 5 bases and J by 0 bases; unmatched bases: 4. The CDR3 length is 16 residues. The CDR3 sequence is CSVRLAGGSSYNEQFF. The CDR3 DNA reads as TGCAGCGTTCGACTAGCGGGGGGAAGCTCCTACAATGAGCAGTTCTTC.

The genes are TRBV18 and TRBJ1-6, with no clear D. Germline CDR1 and CDR2: KGHSH and LQKENI. V lost 6 bases and J lost 7, with 7 bases in between. The CDR3 loop spans 12 amino acids. For the CDR3, the DNA is TGTGCCAGCTCCGACGGGAATTCACCCCTCCACTTT. This translates into CASSDGNSPLHF.

This clone was recorded a few times. The chain recombines TRBV19 with TRBJ1-2; D might be TRBD1 (5 bases). Germline CDR1 and CDR2: LNHDA and SQIVND (reference sequence). The CDR3 has 15 residues. Trimming shortened V by 3 bases and J by 0 bases, and 11 bases separated the two germline ends. The CDR3 is CASSIDRNSNYGYTF. In DNA form, the CDR3 reads TGTGCCAGTAGTATCGACAGAAATTCTAACTATGGCTACACCTTC.

The V call is TRBV12-3 or TRBV12-4, the J call TRBJ1-1; D remains unclear. The V gene lost 7 bases and the J gene lost 8 bases, with 17 bases spanning the gap. The CDR3 contains 13 residues. CDR3 sequence (DNA): TGTGCCAGCACCCCAACTCGGGGTACGGAAGCTTTCTTT. Its protein product is CASTPTRGTEAFF.

The rearrangement links TRBV19 to TRBJ2-7; TRBD1 is a possible D gene (5 bases). Trimming left V 2 bases short and J 5 bases short, with 13 bases between. CDR1 LNHDA and CDR2 SQIVND come from the germline V gene (reference sequence). The CDR3 runs 14 residues. In DNA, the CDR3 is TGTGCCAGTAGTATACCAGGGCGCCCCGACGAGCAGTACTTC. Encoded protein: CASSIPGRPDEQYF.

This clone was counted a single time. The V and J genes are TRBV6-2 or TRBV6-3 and TRBJ1-2; D not certain. The CDR3 runs 13 residues. Trimming cost V 5 bases and J 7 bases, with 14 bases left between them. Germline V gene lookup returns CDR1 MNHEY and CDR2 SVGEGT. The CDR3 protein is CASSKRTGAGYTF. The DNA for the CDR3 is TGTGCCAGCAGTAAACGGACGGGAGCTGGCTACACCTTC.

This chain links TRBV12-3 or TRBV12-4 with TRBJ2-1; TRBD1 matches 8 bases. This CDR3 comprises 13 residues. The V segment lost 6 bases and the J segment 8 bases; nucleotides outside the gene matches: 6. The CDR3 here is CASRGTGRDEQFF. The CDR3 coding sequence is TGTGCCAGCAGAGGGACAGGAAGGGATGAGCAGTTCTTC.

The chain recombines TRBV4-2 with TRBJ1-1, with 7 bases matching TRBD1. Germline trimming cut 0 bases from V and 8 bases from J; bases unmatched to any gene: 3. Germline V gives CDR1 LGHNA, CDR2 YNFKEQ. This CDR3 comprises 13 residues. This CDR3 reads CASSQDDRAEAFF. The CDR3 coding sequence is TGTGCCAGCAGCCAAGATGACAGGGCAGAAGCTTTCTTT.

The chain is built from TRBV13 and TRBJ1-2, with a possible D match to TRBD1 (5 bases). V lost 3 bases and J 7 bases, leaving 15 bases between the germline ends. This CDR3 has 14 amino acids. CDR1 PRHDT and CDR2 FYEKMQ come from the germline V gene (reference sequence). The CDR3 DNA is TGTGCCAGCAGCTTTTTTGGGGGGTTCGCTGGCTACACCTTC. Translation: CASSFFGGFAGYTF.

The chain has TRBV6-5 and TRBJ2-2; D might be TRBD1 (6 bases). The length of the CDR3 is 13 residues. V lost 7 bases, J lost 5 bases, and 11 bases lay in between. CDR1 and CDR2 from the germline V gene are MNHEY and SVGAGI. The CDR3 bases are TGTGCCAGCACCCCGACAGGAACCGGGGAGCTGTTTTTT. Translation: CASTPTGTGELFF.

The J gene is TRBJ1-2, the V gene TRBV24-1; 7 bases are a match to TRBD1. This CDR3 is built from 14 residues. Germline CDR1 reads KGHDR; CDR2 reads SFDVKD. V lost 5 bases, J lost 4 bases, and 6 bases stayed unmatched. CDR3 protein: CATSGRGSLYGYTF. In DNA form, the CDR3 reads TGTGCCACCAGTGGCAGGGGGAGTCTCTATGGCTACACCTTC.

This clone was found once. The chain joins TRBV18 to TRBJ2-3; 9 nucleotides agree with TRBD2. The CDR3 is 14 amino acids. Germline loops: CDR1 KGHSH, CDR2 LQKENI. Trimming removed 6 bases from V and 4 bases from J; junction bases left unmatched: 5. In DNA, the CDR3 is TGTGCCAGCTCCGTGCGGGGGGGCCCAGATACGCAGTATTTT. Encoded protein: CASSVRGGPDTQYF.

V usage is TRBV3-1 (or the pseudogene TRBV3-2) and J usage is TRBJ2-1; maybe TRBD2 (6 bases). This CDR3 is 11 amino acids long. Trimming removed 3 bases at V and 9 bases at J, with 6 bases between. The germline V gene has CDR1 LGHDT and CDR2 YNNKEL (reference sequence). CDR3 in DNA: TGTGCCAGCAGCCAGGGGGGTGAGCAGTTCTTC. This sequence encodes CASSQGGEQFF.

The chain joins TRBV11-3 to TRBJ2-2; D ambiguous. Per the germline V gene, CDR1 is SGHNT and CDR2 is YENEEA. The V end lost 11 bases, the J end lost 6 bases, and 19 bases lay between the germline ends. The length of the CDR3 is 14 residues. CDR3 in DNA: TGTGCCGTATATCCCGCAGGTTCGTCCGGGGAGCTGTTTTTT. This codes for CAVYPAGSSGELFF.

The V gene is TRBV7-2, the J gene TRBJ2-7, with D possibly being TRBD1 (6 bases). This CDR3 region has 14 residues. V dropped 4 bases and J dropped 5 bases, with 15 bases sitting between them. The germline V gene encodes CDR1 SGHTA and CDR2 FQGNSA. The CDR3 here is CASSYLGTRNEQYF. The CDR3 nucleotides are TGTGCCAGCAGCTATCTCGGGACAAGAAACGAGCAGTACTTC.

The chain employs TRBV3-1 (or the pseudogene TRBV3-2) and TRBJ1-2, with TRBD1 matching over 7 bases. Trimming removed 4 bases from V and 6 bases from J; junction bases left unmatched: 8. In germline, CDR1 is LGHDT, CDR2 YNNKEL (reference sequence). The length of the CDR3 is 14 residues. The CDR3 nucleotides are TGTGCCAGCAGCCCCGTGACAGGGCCGCATGGCTACACCTTC. Residues: CASSPVTGPHGYTF.

This clone was recorded a few times. This rearrangement joins TRBV30 to TRBJ1-6; D perhaps matches TRBD1 (6 bases). Germline lookup yields CDR1 GTSNPN and CDR2 SVGIG (reference sequence). The CDR3 runs 14 residues. Trimming removed 0 bases at V and 12 bases at J, with 15 bases between. DNA of the CDR3: TGTGCCTGGAGTGTAAGGCAGGGGATGGGACCCCTCCACTTT. Translating gives CAWSVRQGMGPLHF.

The chain has TRBV18 and TRBJ2-3, with 7 bases lining up with TRBD1. CDR3 length: 15 residues. V lost 0 bases and J lost 5; bases outside the gene matches: 5. Germline CDR1 reads KGHSH; CDR2 reads LQKENI. Here the CDR3 reads CASSPPGQSEDTQYF. In DNA, the CDR3 is TGTGCCAGCTCACCACCGGGACAGTCGGAAGATACGCAGTATTTT.

On this clone itself: At one boundary the junction diverges from the germline segment, which might be a read error. The CDR3 sequence is CASRQGTYSSPLHF. The DNA for the CDR3 is TGTGCCAGCAGACAGGGGACATATAGTTCACCCCTCCACTTT. The chain joins TRBV14 to TRBJ1-6; 7 bases align to TRBD1. This CDR3 is built from 14 residues. The germline gives CDR1 SGHDN, CDR2 FVKESK.

J is TRBJ1-2 and V is TRBV19; weak D call: TRBD1 (6 bases). Germline V gene data show CDR1 as LNHDA and CDR2 as SQIVND (reference sequence). This CDR3 has 15 amino acids. V was shortened by 3 bases and J by 4 bases, with 15 bases between the two germline ends. CDR3 in DNA: TGTGCCAGTAGTATCCATGGGGGCAACGGCTATGGCTACACCTTC. Protein sequence: CASSIHGGNGYGYTF.